This T cell receptor beta chain appears in the sequencing data of a study of response to subunit inactivated influenza vaccine. Trimming pared 8 bases from V and 6 bases from J, leaving 16 bases between. This CDR3 has 13 amino acids. Germline assignment: CDR1 SNHLY and CDR2 FYNNEI. TCRdb processed the RT-PCR reads anew with MiXCR; each CDR3 protein has one entry. Altogether hundreds of thousands of distinct CDR3 sequences are present, about 15% being singletons, with the ten largest covering 5.5% to 7%. The V gene is TRBV2, the J gene TRBJ2-5; maybe TRBD1 (6 bases). This TCR derives from a man aged 50 to 59 who received an inactivated influenza vaccine. The sequencing here drew on PBMCs from blood, taken roughly 15 days before vaccination. The CDR3 nucleotides read TGTGCCAGCGACGTTGTAGGGACAAAGACCCAGTACTTC. It encodes CASDVVGTKTQYF.